These 20 T cell receptor beta chains share one sample of origin, sequenced in a study of cytomegalovirus exposure and HLA in healthy donors. PCR involved 60 Vbeta and 13 Jbeta primers. The data were produced by immunoSEQ multiplex PCR, yet TCRdb's version contains in-frame clones alone and is incomplete. The sample consists of approximately 210,000 clones, about 81% of them appearing once. Sample: PBMCs. The receptors shown here come from a man between 18 and 29 years old in good health and CMV-seronegative.

The V and J genes are TRBV7-3 and TRBJ2-2; 9 nucleotides agree with TRBD2. J lost 2 bases, V lost 1 base, and 2 bases had no gene match. The germline gives CDR1 SGHTA, CDR2 FQGTGA. This CDR3 contains 16 residues. This CDR3 is CASSLSGRANTGELFF. The CDR3 DNA is TGTGCCAGCAGCTTAAGCGGGAGGGCAAACACCGGGGAGCTGTTTTTT.

The gene calls are TRBV7-6 and TRBJ1-1; D ambiguous. Germline CDR1 is SGHVS and CDR2 is FNYEAQ. Trimming took 4 bases from V and 3 from J, leaving 15 bases between them. The CDR3 consists of 15 residues. The CDR3 DNA reads TGTGCCAGCAGCTCACCCGCGGGAGTCGACACTGAAGCTTTCTTT. Translation gives CASSSPAGVDTEAFF.

This clone has only a few counts. The rearrangement links TRBV7-2 to TRBJ1-3, with a weak D call TRBD1 (6 bases). V was pared by 5 bases and J by 5 bases, with 16 bases between. CDR1 and CDR2 from the germline V gene are SGHTA and FQGNSA. The CDR3 contains 15 residues. This CDR3 reads CASSDTGFSRNTIYF. The CDR3 nucleotides are TGTGCCAGCAGCGACACAGGGTTTTCGAGAAACACCATATATTTT.

As DNA, the CDR3 is TGTGCCAGCAGAGAGGCCAAAAACATTCAGTACTTC. It encodes CASREAKNIQYF. The chain is built from TRBV28 and TRBJ2-4; unclear D gene. From germline, CDR1 is MDHEN and CDR2 SYDVKM. The CDR3 has 12 amino acids. V dropped 6 bases and J dropped 1 base, with 4 bases sitting between them.

The chain has TRBV2 and TRBJ1-3; 8 bases align to TRBD1. Germline CDR1 and CDR2: SNHLY and FYNNEI. With V trimmed by 6 bases and J by 0 bases, 7 bases remained unmatched. The CDR3 sequence is 16 residues long. The CDR3 spells CASRGDRLSSGNTIYF. DNA of the CDR3: TGTGCCAGCAGGGGGGACAGGTTAAGCTCTGGAAACACCATATATTTT.

In its sample, this clone was seen a few times. The rearrangement joins TRBV10-3 to TRBJ1-1; 7 nucleotides agree with TRBD1. Germline CDR1 ENHRY, CDR2 SYGVKD. The CDR3 has 15 amino acids. J gave up 0 bases and V 0 bases, and 1 base lay outside the gene matches. The DNA for the CDR3 is TGTGCCATCAGTGAGTCAGGGACAGTGAACACTGAAGCTTTCTTT. Protein sequence: CAISESGTVNTEAFF.

The chain combines TRBV6-5 with TRBJ1-1; 8 positions agree with TRBD1. CDR1 is MNHEY, CDR2 SVGAGI, per germline. This CDR3 is built from 14 residues. J gave up 5 bases and V 6 bases, and 8 bases lay outside the gene matches. CDR3 nucleotide sequence: TGTGCCAGCAGCCCAGGGGGCGAAGGGACTGAAGCTTTCTTT. It yields the protein CASSPGGEGTEAFF.

As concerns this clone: Other DNA variants within this sample encode the same CDR3. V usage is TRBV6-5 and J usage is TRBJ1-1; D gene uncertain. Germline V gene data show CDR1 as MNHEY and CDR2 as SVGAGI. Trimming removed 0 bases from V and 7 bases from J, with 6 bases in between. The CDR3 consists of 12 residues. CDR3 sequence (DNA): TGTGCCAGCAGTTACTCCCCAGGTGAAGCTTTCTTT. This encodes CASSYSPGEAFF.

This clone has a single count. The chain recombines TRBV30 with TRBJ1-5, with D unresolved. The germline CDR1 and CDR2 sequences are GTSNPN and SVGIG (reference sequence). Trimming pared 0 bases from V and 6 bases from J, leaving 12 bases between. The CDR3 length is 14 residues. The CDR3 is CAWSVGQAGQPQHF. CDR3 nucleotides: TGTGCCTGGAGTGTGGGTCAGGCCGGTCAGCCCCAGCATTTT.

The V gene is TRBV6-4, the J gene TRBJ2-1, with TRBD1 matching 7 bases. The CDR3 totals 12 residues. With V trimmed by 0 bases and J by 14 bases, 4 bases remained unmatched. Per the germline V gene, CDR1 is MRHNA and CDR2 is SNTAGT. CDR3 amino acids: CASSDSMDRKFF. CDR3 nucleotides: TGTGCCAGCAGTGACTCGATGGACAGGAAGTTCTTC.

The chain is built from TRBV2 and TRBJ2-6; D gene ambiguous. V lost 6 bases to trimming and J lost 0 bases, with 6 bases between them. The CDR3 totals 14 residues. Germline V gives CDR1 SNHLY, CDR2 FYNNEI. The DNA for the CDR3 is TGTGCCAGCAGAGACATCTCTGGGGCCAACGTCCTGACTTTC. This codes for CASRDISGANVLTF.

The chain is built from TRBV25-1 and TRBJ1-2; TRBD1 matches at 7 bases. CDR3 size: 14 residues. Per germline, CDR1 MGHDK and CDR2 SYGVNS. The V gene end was trimmed by 0 bases and the J gene end by 5 bases; junction bases not matched to a gene: 3. CDR3 in amino acids: CASSEYGTVYGYTF. The CDR3, as DNA: TGTGCCAGCAGTGAATATGGGACAGTTTATGGCTACACCTTC.

V gene TRBV7-2 combines with J gene TRBJ1-2, with D uncertain. The CDR3 has 15 amino acids. Trimming took off 6 bases at V and 0 bases at J, with 14 bases between the two ends. Germline loops: CDR1 SGHTA, CDR2 FQGNSA. In DNA form, the CDR3 reads TGTGCCAGCAGTATATCCCTCGGGGCTAACTATGGCTACACCTTC. Translating it yields CASSISLGANYGYTF.

This clone was recorded only once. The CDR3 loop is CASSTGTETDGYTF. CDR3 DNA sequence: TGTGCCAGCAGTACCGGGACAGAGACCGATGGCTACACCTTC. This sequence joins TRBV6-6 and TRBJ1-2; 7 nucleotides match TRBD1. Germline values: CDR1 MNHNY, CDR2 SVGAGI (reference sequence). There are 14 residues in the CDR3. Trimming took 5 bases from V and 6 from J; bases not matched to a gene: 9.

This clone was recorded a few times. The V gene is TRBV10-2, the J gene TRBJ1-1; D ambiguous. V lost 5 bases and J 8 bases, leaving 12 bases between the germline ends. CDR1 and CDR2 (germline): WSHSY, SAAADI. The CDR3 is 12 residues long. CDR3 amino acids: CASSTTTGEAFF. CDR3 sequence (DNA): TGCGCCAGCAGTACTACGACCGGAGAAGCTTTCTTT.

The chain joins TRBV6-9 to TRBJ2-3, with D possibly TRBD1 on 5 matching bases. V was cut by 10 bases and J by 4 bases, with 18 bases left in between. The CDR3 extends over 14 amino acids. Germline V lookup: CDR1 MNHGY, CDR2 SVAAGI. This CDR3 is CATINQGFSDTQYF. CDR3 bases: TGTGCCACGATTAACCAGGGTTTCTCAGATACGCAGTATTTT.

This clone was seen only once. The rearrangement uses TRBV28 and TRBJ1-2; D remains unclear. The CDR3 loop spans 12 amino acids. The ends were cut back, 6 bases at V and 4 bases at J, with 9 bases in the middle. CDR1 is MDHEN, CDR2 SYDVKM, per germline. CDR3 DNA sequence: TGTGCCAGCAGCCCCGACTCCTATGGCTACACCTTC. This translates into CASSPDSYGYTF.

The chain employs TRBV7-9 and TRBJ2-3; D unresolved. V was trimmed by 5 bases and J by 0 bases, leaving 18 bases between them. This CDR3 is built from 17 residues. Germline CDR1 SEHNR, CDR2 FQNEAQ (reference sequence). For the CDR3, the DNA is TGTGCCAGCAGCAACACCCTTCTAGAAATGAGCACAGATACGCAGTATTTT. Translation: CASSNTLLEMSTDTQYF.

The rearrangement joins TRBV4-3 to TRBJ1-4, with D possibly being TRBD1 (5 bases). Germline V lookup: CDR1 LGHNA, CDR2 YSLEER. The CDR3 contains 15 residues. V gave up 0 bases and J gave up 7 bases, with 12 bases separating them. Here the CDR3 reads CASSQDRGKGEKLFF. The CDR3 coding sequence is TGCGCCAGCAGCCAAGATAGGGGAAAGGGTGAAAAACTGTTTTTT.

This clone came up a few times. The rearrangement uses TRBV28 and TRBJ2-1; TRBD1 matches at 7 bases. Germline CDR1 MDHEN, CDR2 SYDVKM. There are 14 residues in the CDR3. Trimming at V came to 5 bases and at J to 2 bases, leaving 3 bases not matched to a gene. The CDR3, as DNA: TGTGCCAGCAGTGGCCAGGGGGCCTACAATGAGCAGTTCTTC. This gives the protein CASSGQGAYNEQFF. Combining the CDR3 with reference TRBV28 and TRBJ2-1 gives the whole variable domain DVKVTQSSRYLVKRTGEKVFLECVQDMDHENMFWYRQDPGLGLRLIYFSYDVKMKEKGDIPEGYSVSREKKERFSLILESASTNQTSMYLCASSGQGAYNEQFFGPGTRLTVL.